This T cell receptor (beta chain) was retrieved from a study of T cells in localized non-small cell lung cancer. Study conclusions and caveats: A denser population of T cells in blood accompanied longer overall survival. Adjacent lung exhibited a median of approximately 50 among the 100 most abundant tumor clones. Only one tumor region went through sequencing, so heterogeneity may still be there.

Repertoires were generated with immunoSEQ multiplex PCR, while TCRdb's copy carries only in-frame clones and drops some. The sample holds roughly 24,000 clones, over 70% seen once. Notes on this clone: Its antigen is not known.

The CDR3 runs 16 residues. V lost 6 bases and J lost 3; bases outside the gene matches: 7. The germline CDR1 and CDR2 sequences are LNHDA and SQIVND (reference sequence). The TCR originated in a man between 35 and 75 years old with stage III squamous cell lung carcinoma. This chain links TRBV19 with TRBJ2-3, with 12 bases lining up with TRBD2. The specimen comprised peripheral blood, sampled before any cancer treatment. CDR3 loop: CASRSLAGGRTDTQYF. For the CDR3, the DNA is TGTGCCAGTAGGAGCCTAGCGGGAGGGAGAACAGATACGCAGTATTTT. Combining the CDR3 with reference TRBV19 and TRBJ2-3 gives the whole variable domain DGGITQSPKYLFRKEGQNVTLSCEQNLNHDAMYWYRQDPGQGLRLIYYSQIVNDFQKGDIAEGYSVSREKKESFPLTVTSAQKNPTAFYLCASRSLAGGRTDTQYFGPGTRLTVL.